This T cell receptor (beta chain) stems from a study of blood T cell repertoires in COVID-19 (dated by TCRdb to 2020 to 2021). At the level of the whole study: Collaborator samples came from the United States, Italy and Spain and covered acute and convalescent phases of COVID-19. Sample metadata almost always included a de-identified subject ID, COVID-19 status, age in years and sex. Subjects who had been exposed to COVID-19, were actively infected with it, or had recovered from it provided the deeply sampled blood TCRbeta repertoires that made up the dataset. Samples were obtained from the ongoing ImmuneRACE study (first 160 participants) and from 1,200 or so subjects provided by 6 global collaborators. Where available, HLA class I and class II types were taken from metadata supplied by the sample provider and were not determined by assay-based typing. The material from the prospective study consisted of cDNA or gDNA derived from T cells, B-cell-depleted T cells, or PBMCs. A freely available public database, intended as a resource for researchers studying the immune response to SARS-CoV-2, is where the repertoires were released.

The immunoSEQ Assay, a bias-controlled multiplex PCR, was used to amplify TCRbeta CDR3 regions from genomic DNA. The authors' pipeline ran thus. Within the assay, amplification of reference gene primers was used to estimate how many nucleated cells each sample contained. To quantify the absolute abundance of each unique TCRbeta CDR3 rearrangement, sequence reads were collapsed and filtered. For each sample, productive Simpson clonality was calculated as the square root of Simpson's diversity index across productive rearrangements. TCRdb took over this immuneACCESS table, retaining in-frame rearrangements with V and J assigned. Such tables are incomplete; in checked studies, under half of the missing clones stem from an unresolved V gene, and the remainder is unexplained. The D gene and trimming were derived from the DNA, and the V and J assignments and clone size from that table. Within this sample are fewer than 100,000 clones, with 70% to 90% of them counted one time only. The top ten constitute about 4.5% of the sample.

Comment on this clone: What antigen it recognizes has not been identified. No base-level quality is on record; no much larger clone is a single base apart.

Per the germline V gene, SQVTM is the CDR1 and ANQGSEA is the CDR2. Taken from cysteine to phenylalanine, the CDR3 has 12 residues. Of all the DNA, just the CDR3 is kept, 36 bases in frame from base 1. The V end loses 4 bases and the J end loses 4 bases, and a stretch of 10 bases separates them. Summary of the overall study and its limitations: Clinical and demographic metadata were provided uncurated, with the amount varying by source and participant.

Collaborating institutions collected whole blood in K2EDTA tubes following their own protocols. Collaborator samples were shipped for TCRbeta analysis as frozen whole blood, isolated PBMCs, or DNA extracted from either sample type. The chain is assembled from TRBV29-1 and TRBJ1-1; TRBD1 is perhaps the D gene, given 6 matching bases. The TCR sequence derives from a man between 65 and 80 years old with acute or convalescent COVID-19. The sequenced material came from peripheral blood. Here is the DNA: TGCAGCGTTGGCACAGGGAGCACTGAAGCTTTCTTT. It specifies CSVGTGSTEAFF.